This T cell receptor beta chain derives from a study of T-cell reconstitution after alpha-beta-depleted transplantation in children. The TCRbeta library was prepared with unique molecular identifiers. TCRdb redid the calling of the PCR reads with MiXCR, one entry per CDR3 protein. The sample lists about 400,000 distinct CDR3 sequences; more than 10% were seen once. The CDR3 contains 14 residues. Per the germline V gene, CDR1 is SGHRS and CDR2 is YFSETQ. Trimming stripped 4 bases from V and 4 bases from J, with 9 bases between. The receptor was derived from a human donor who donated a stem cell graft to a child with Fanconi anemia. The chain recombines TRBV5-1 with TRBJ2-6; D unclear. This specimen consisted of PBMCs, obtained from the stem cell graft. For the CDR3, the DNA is TGCGCCAGCAGCCAGGATGTCGGGGCCAACGTCCTGACTTTC. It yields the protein CASSQDVGANVLTF.